This paragraph covers one TCR beta chain sequence. Its specificity is unknown. Clones were read by immunoSEQ multiplex PCR, and TCRdb kept only the in-frame ones, dropping some. The sample lists around 200,000 clones; about 91% were seen once. This entry belongs to a study of cytomegalovirus exposure and HLA in healthy donors. Study-level information: The approximately 690 first-cohort repertoires and the 130 or so validation repertoires shared the same platform, a later analysis reported.

Study-level findings and limits: Reports showed the classifier diagnosing cytomegalovirus status with high specificity and sensitivity. The study listed roughly 150 cytomegalovirus-associated TCR beta chains.

The clonotype comes from a woman under 30 in good health and CMV-seronegative. Sample: PBMCs.

The CDR3 sequence is CASSDRLAGVETQYF. CDR3 nucleotides: TGTGCCAGCAGCGACCGACTAGCGGGAGTAGAGACCCAGTACTTC. The chain combines TRBV11-2 with TRBJ2-5; TRBD2 agrees at 12 bases. The germline V gene has CDR1 SGHAT and CDR2 FQNNGV. V dropped 5 bases and J dropped 4; count of bases not matched to a gene: 5. CDR3 length equals 15 residues.